The present T cell receptor beta chain was sequenced within a study of blood T cell repertoires in COVID-19. On the study more broadly: The cDNA or gDNA used as material had been derived from T cells, B-cell-depleted T cells, or PBMCs.

CDR1 is MNHEY and CDR2 is SVGEGT in the germline V gene. Trimming at V came to 0 bases and at J to 0 bases, leaving 5 bases not matched to a gene. The CDR3 length is 16 residues. TCRdb's table, derived via immunoSEQ multiplex PCR, lists solely in-frame clones and lacks some. The table shows hundreds of thousands of clones, with under 90% occurring only once. Across 20 to 25 US areas, participants ranged in age from 18 to 89 years. Clinical history reported by participants formed the basis on which cohorts were assigned. Two consecutive negative NP/OP PCR tests, clearance, or resolved symptoms defined Cohort 3 recovery.

The sample taken for sequencing was PBMCs or T cells enriched from blood (not recorded which). This clonotype was sampled from a man aged 40-49 years who had recovered from COVID-19. The chain combines TRBV6-2 or TRBV6-3 with TRBJ2-7; 7 bases map to TRBD1. The chain's CDR3 is CASSYSTGDSSYEQYF. The CDR3 bases are TGTGCCAGCAGTTACTCTACAGGGGACAGCTCCTACGAGCAGTACTTC.